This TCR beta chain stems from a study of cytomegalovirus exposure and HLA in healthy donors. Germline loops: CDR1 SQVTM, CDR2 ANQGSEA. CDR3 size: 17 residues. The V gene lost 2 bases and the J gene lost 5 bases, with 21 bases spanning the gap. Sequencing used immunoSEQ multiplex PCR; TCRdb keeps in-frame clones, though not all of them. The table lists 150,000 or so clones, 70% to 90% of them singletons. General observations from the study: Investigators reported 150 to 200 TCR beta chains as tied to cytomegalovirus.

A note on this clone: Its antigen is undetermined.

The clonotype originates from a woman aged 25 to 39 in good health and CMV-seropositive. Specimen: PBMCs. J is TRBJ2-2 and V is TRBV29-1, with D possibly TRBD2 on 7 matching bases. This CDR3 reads CSVETWLGRGGTGELFF. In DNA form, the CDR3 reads TGCAGCGTTGAAACCTGGCTGGGCAGGGGAGGGACCGGGGAGCTGTTTTTT.